Following are 8 T cell receptor beta chains from one sample sequenced in a study of CD8 T cells in ankylosing spondylitis. One entry per CDR3 protein results from TCRdb running MiXCR on the 5' RACE reads. This table has some 240,000 distinct CDR3 sequences, about 24% appearing once. Sample: blood, either unsorted or a sorted T cell fraction (not recorded which). The receptors were sampled from a male donor with ankylosing spondylitis or in good health (not recorded which).

This clonotype was seen a handful of times. The chain employs TRBV29-1 and TRBJ2-5, with D possibly matching TRBD1 (5 bases). CDR3 length: 13 amino acids. Trimming stripped 3 bases from V and 3 bases from J, with 11 bases between. Germline CDR1 reads SQVTM; CDR2 reads ANQGSEA. In DNA form, the CDR3 reads TGCAGCGTTGAGGGGCAGGGAAAAGAGACCCAGTACTTC. It translates to CSVEGQGKETQYF.

This clonotype was seen repeatedly, ten times or more. The V call is TRBV20-1, the J call TRBJ1-2; possibly TRBD1 for D (5 bases). The CDR3 contains 13 residues. The V end was cut by 3 bases, the J end by 7 bases, with 15 bases between. Germline V CDR1 and CDR2: DFQATT, SNEGSKA (reference sequence). The CDR3 DNA follows: TGCAGTGCTAGGGGGGTAAGCCGGTTTGGCTACACCTTC. Encoded protein: CSARGVSRFGYTF.

This clonotype was recorded many times. The rearrangement joins TRBV5-1 to TRBJ2-1, with 10 bases matching TRBD2. CDR3 size: 15 residues. Germline V gives CDR1 SGHRS, CDR2 YFSETQ. J gave up 7 bases and V 1 base, and 5 bases lay outside the gene matches. CDR3 in amino acids: CASSLISGGRNEQFF. In DNA, the CDR3 is TGCGCCAGCAGCTTGATTAGCGGGGGGAGGAATGAGCAGTTCTTC.

In its sample, this clonotype was seen a few times. This chain links TRBV20-1 with TRBJ1-5, with D possibly being TRBD1 (6 bases). This CDR3 comprises 15 residues. V lost 5 bases and J lost 5, with 19 bases in between. Germline V lookup: CDR1 DFQATT, CDR2 SNEGSKA (reference sequence). The DNA for the CDR3 is TGCAGTGCTGGATCCGGGACAAAGTATTATCAGCCCCAGCATTTT. Amino acid sequence: CSAGSGTKYYQPQHF.

This clonotype showed up just a few times. The V gene is TRBV20-1, the J gene TRBJ1-1; D not certain. V lost 6 bases, J lost 4 bases, and 15 bases lay in between. The CDR3 covers 13 residues. Germline V lookup: CDR1 DFQATT, CDR2 SNEGSKA (reference sequence). The CDR3 loop reads CSAYTVAGTEAFF. CDR3 DNA sequence: TGCAGTGCCTACACGGTGGCTGGCACTGAAGCTTTCTTT.

CDR3 in amino acids: CASSLGDRGEQFF. CDR3 coding DNA: TGCGCCAGCAGCTTGGGGGACCGAGGTGAGCAGTTCTTC. The V call is TRBV5-1, the J call TRBJ2-1; perhaps D is TRBD1 or TRBD2 (5 bases each). Trimming stripped 0 bases from V and 9 bases from J, with 10 bases between. This CDR3 region has 13 residues. Germline CDR1 SGHRS, CDR2 YFSETQ.

This clonotype was recorded a few times. J is TRBJ2-1 and V is TRBV20-1, with D possibly matching TRBD2 (5 bases). V gave up 2 bases and J gave up 5 bases, with 19 bases separating them. Germline CDR1 is DFQATT and CDR2 is SNEGSKA (reference sequence). The CDR3 loop spans 16 amino acids. DNA for the CDR3: TGCAGTGCTAGACCTGGCGCCGGGGTCGGAGACAATGAGCAGTTCTTC. Protein: CSARPGAGVGDNEQFF.

The table lists this clonotype with many counts. The CDR3 spells CASTQPPLGYGYTF. The CDR3 nucleotides read TGTGCCAGCACCCAACCCCCGTTAGGCTATGGCTACACCTTC. J is TRBJ1-2 and V is TRBV12-3 or TRBV12-4, with D uncertain. V lost 7 bases, J lost 4 bases, and 16 bases lay in between. The CDR3 is 14 residues long.